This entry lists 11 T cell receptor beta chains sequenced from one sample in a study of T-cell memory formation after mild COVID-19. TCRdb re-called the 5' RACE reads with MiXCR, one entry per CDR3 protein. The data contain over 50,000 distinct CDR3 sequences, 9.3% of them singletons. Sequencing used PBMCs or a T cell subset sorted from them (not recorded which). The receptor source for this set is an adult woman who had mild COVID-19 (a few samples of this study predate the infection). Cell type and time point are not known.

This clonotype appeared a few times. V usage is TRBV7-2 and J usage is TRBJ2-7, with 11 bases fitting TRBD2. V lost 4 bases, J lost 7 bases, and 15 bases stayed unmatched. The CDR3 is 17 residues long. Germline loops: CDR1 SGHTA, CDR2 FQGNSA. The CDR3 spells CASSSTASLAGVLEQYF. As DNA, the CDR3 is TGTGCCAGCAGCTCTACTGCATCACTAGCGGGAGTTCTTGAGCAGTACTTC.

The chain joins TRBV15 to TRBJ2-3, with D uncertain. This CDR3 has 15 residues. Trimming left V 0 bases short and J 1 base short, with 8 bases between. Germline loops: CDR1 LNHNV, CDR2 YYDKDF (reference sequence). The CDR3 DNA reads TGTGCCACCAGCAGAGATAGGTGGGGCACAGATACGCAGTATTTT. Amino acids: CATSRDRWGTDTQYF. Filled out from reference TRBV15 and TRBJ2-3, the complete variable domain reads DAMVIQNPRYQVTQFGKPVTLSCSQTLNHNVMYWYQQKSSQAPKLLFHYYDKDFNNEADTPDNFQSRRPNTSFCFLDIRSPGLGDTAMYLCATSRDRWGTDTQYFGPGTRLTVL.

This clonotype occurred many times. Written as DNA, the CDR3 is TGTGCCAGCAGCCAAGCGCTTGGGGAAGGGAAGTATATAGACGAGCAGTACTTC. It specifies CASSQALGEGKYIDEQYF. V usage is TRBV3-1 and J usage is TRBJ2-7; D remains unclear. Germline values: CDR1 LGHDT, CDR2 YNNKEL (reference sequence). V was clipped by 1 base and J by 5 bases, with 24 bases between them. The CDR3 spans 18 residues.

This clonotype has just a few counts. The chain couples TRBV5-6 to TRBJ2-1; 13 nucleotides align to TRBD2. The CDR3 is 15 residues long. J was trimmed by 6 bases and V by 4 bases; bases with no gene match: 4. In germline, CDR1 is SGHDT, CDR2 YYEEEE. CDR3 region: CASSRGLAGPNEQFF. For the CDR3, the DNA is TGTGCCAGCAGCCGGGGACTAGCGGGGCCCAATGAGCAGTTCTTC. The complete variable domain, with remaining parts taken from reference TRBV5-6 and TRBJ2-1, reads DAGVTQSPTHLIKTRGQQVTLRCSPKSGHDTVSWYQQALGQGPQFIFQYYEEEERQRGNFPDRFSGHQFPNYSSELNVNALLLGDSALYLCASSRGLAGPNEQFFGPGTRLTVL.

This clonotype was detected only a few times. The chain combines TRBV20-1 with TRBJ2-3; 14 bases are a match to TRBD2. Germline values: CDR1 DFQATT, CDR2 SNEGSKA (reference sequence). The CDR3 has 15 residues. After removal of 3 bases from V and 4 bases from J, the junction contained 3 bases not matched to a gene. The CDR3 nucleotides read TGCAGTGCTAGTGGGACTAGCGGGAGTGCAGATACGCAGTATTTT. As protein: CSASGTSGSADTQYF.

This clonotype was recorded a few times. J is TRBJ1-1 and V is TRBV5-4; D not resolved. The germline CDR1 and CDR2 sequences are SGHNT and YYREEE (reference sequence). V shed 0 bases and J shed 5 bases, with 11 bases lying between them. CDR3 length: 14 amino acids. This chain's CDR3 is CASSLDQATTEAFF. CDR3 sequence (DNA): TGTGCCAGCAGCTTGGATCAGGCTACGACTGAAGCTTTCTTT.

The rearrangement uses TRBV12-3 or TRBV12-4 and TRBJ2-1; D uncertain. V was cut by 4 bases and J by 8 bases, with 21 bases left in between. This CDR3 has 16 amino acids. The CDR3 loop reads CASSSQSLSRSDEQFF. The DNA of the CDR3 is TGTGCCAGCAGTTCCCAGTCCCTATCGCGTTCCGATGAGCAGTTCTTC.

CDR3 region: CASSYNRGTNEKLFF. CDR3 DNA: TGCGCCAGCAGCTACAACAGGGGAACTAATGAAAAACTGTTTTTT. V is TRBV5-1 and J is TRBJ1-4, with 7 bases that match TRBD1. The CDR3 runs 15 residues. V gave up 3 bases and J gave up 1 base; unmatched junction bases: 3. The V gene's germline CDR1 is SGHRS and CDR2 YFSETQ.

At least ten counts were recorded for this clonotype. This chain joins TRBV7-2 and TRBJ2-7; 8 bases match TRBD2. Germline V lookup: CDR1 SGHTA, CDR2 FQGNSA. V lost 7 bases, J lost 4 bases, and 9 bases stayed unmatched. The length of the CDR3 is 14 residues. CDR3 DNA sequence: TGTGCCAGCAACCCGGGGCTAGCGGGTTACGAGCAGTACTTC. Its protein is CASNPGLAGYEQYF.

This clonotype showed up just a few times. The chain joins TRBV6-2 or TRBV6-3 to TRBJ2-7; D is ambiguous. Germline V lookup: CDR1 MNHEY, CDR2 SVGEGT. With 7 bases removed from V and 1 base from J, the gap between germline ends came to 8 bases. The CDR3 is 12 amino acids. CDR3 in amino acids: CASTEKSYEQYF. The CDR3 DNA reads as TGTGCCAGCACTGAAAAGTCCTACGAGCAGTACTTC.

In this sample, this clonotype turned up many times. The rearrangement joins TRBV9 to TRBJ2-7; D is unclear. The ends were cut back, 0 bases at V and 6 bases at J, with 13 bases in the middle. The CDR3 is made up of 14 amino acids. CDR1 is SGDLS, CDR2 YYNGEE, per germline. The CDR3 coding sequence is TGTGCCAGCAGCGTAGACGCCACCCTCGGCGAGCAGTACTTC. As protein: CASSVDATLGEQYF.